These 3 T cell receptor beta chains share one sample of origin, sequenced in a study of early T cells in non-severe SARS-CoV-2 infection. MiXCR, applied by TCRdb to the 5' RACE reads, yields one record per CDR3 protein. The table lists approximately 77,000 distinct CDR3 sequences, roughly a sixth of them singletons, with 9% to 15% in the top ten. Sequencing was performed on whole blood. Receptors were obtained from an adult who was a healthcare worker with PCR-confirmed SARS-CoV-2 infection or an uninfected control (not recorded which).

This clonotype was observed at least ten times. The chain joins TRBV29-1 to TRBJ1-1, with D tentatively TRBD1 (6 bases). V shed 5 bases and J shed 5 bases, with 18 bases lying between them. This CDR3 has 14 residues. The germline gives CDR1 SQVTM, CDR2 ANQGSEA. The CDR3 spells CSVPDEGEGTEAFF. The CDR3 DNA follows: TGCAGCGTTCCCGACGAGGGGGAGGGGACTGAAGCTTTCTTT.

Many counts were recorded for this clonotype. CDR3 coding DNA: TGCAGTGCGTTTTTGGGGGGCTTAGAGACCCAGTACTTC. Translating it yields CSAFLGGLETQYF. The chain joins TRBV20-1 to TRBJ2-5; perhaps D is TRBD1 or TRBD2 (6 bases each). The CDR3 totals 13 residues. CDR1 DFQATT and CDR2 SNEGSKA come from the germline V gene (reference sequence). Trimming removed 6 bases from V and 4 bases from J, with 15 bases in between.

This clonotype was observed a handful of times. The chain is built from TRBV12-3 or TRBV12-4 and TRBJ2-1, with D maybe TRBD2 (6 bases). The CDR3 loop spans 19 amino acids. Trimming shortened V by 9 bases and J by 0 bases, and 27 bases separated the two germline ends. The CDR3 bases are TGTGCCAGTTACGGAGACAAGTTCGAATCGACTAGCTCCTACAATGAGCAGTTCTTC. As protein: CASYGDKFESTSSYNEQFF.